This T cell receptor beta chain was sequenced for a study of identical twins. This clonotype was picked up many times. Its specificity is not known. The V end lost 3 bases, the J end lost 2 bases, and 2 bases lay between the germline ends. CDR3 length: 12 amino acids. Template switching added a universal primer binding site, and final cDNA carried unique molecular identifiers. TCRdb re-called the 5' RACE reads through MiXCR, storing one row per CDR3 protein. The sample includes some 330,000 distinct CDR3 sequences, roughly 9% of them seen just once. All of the donors were Caucasians in good health. The study's findings and limits: The study based its conclusions on cross-sectional statistical analysis and did not follow the same donors. Cord blood beta clonotypes that were abundant carried fewer insertions, and memory repertoires showed no such trend.

The material sequenced was naive T cells sorted from blood. The rearrangement uses TRBV12-3 or TRBV12-4 and TRBJ1-5; D is unclear. This sequence was found in a woman aged 45-65 years in good health. Here the CDR3 DNA reads TGTGCCAGCAGTTTTGGCAATCAGCCCCAGCATTTT. Protein product: CASSFGNQPQHF.